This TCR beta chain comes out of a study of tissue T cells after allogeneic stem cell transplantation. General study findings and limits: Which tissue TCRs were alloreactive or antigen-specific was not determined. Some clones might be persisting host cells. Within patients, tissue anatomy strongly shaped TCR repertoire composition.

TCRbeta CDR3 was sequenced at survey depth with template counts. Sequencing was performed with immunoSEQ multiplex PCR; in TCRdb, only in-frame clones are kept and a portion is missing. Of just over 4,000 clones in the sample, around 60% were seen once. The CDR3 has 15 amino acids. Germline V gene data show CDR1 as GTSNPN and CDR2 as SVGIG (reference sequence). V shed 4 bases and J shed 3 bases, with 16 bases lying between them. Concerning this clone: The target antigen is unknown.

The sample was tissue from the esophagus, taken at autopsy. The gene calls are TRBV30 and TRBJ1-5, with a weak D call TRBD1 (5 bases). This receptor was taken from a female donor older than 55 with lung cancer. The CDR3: CAWTLGPGPNQPQHF. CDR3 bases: TGTGCCTGGACCCTAGGCCCAGGGCCCAATCAGCCCCAGCATTTT.